This TCR beta chain appears in the sequencing data of a study of T cell responses to AZD1222 COVID-19 vaccine. On this clone itself: The antigen remains undetermined.

Data came from immunoSEQ multiplex PCR; TCRdb stores just in-frame clones and leaves some out. The repertoire holds about 110,000 clones, with roughly 87% as singletons. Study observations and caveats: Across spike, vaccine-associated CD4 TCRs were found, dominant at 160-218 and 743-854. There were mostly white British donors and more females than males, and clonal diversity was possibly underestimated. Just five or six AZD1222 recipients were seropositive at baseline.

The CDR3 sequence is 14 residues long. V was pared by 4 bases and J by 2 bases, with 4 bases of the junction left unmatched. Germline CDR1 reads MDHEN; CDR2 reads SYDVKM. This clonotype originated in an adult who received the AZD1222 COVID-19 vaccine. This specimen consisted of peripheral blood, obtained 28 days after the second AZD1222 dose. The chain is built from TRBV28 and TRBJ2-7; 8 positions agree with TRBD2. The CDR3 coding sequence is TGTGCCAGCAGTTCCGGCGGGGGGACCTACGAGCAGTACTTC. This encodes CASSSGGGTYEQYF.